The present entry profiles one T cell receptor beta chain with its context. The germline V gene has CDR1 MDHEN and CDR2 SYDVKM. J gave up 2 bases and V 2 bases, and 5 bases lay outside the gene matches. This CDR3 spans 16 amino acids. This sample was included in a study of blood T cell repertoires in COVID-19. Study at large: The origin of the acute and convalescent COVID-19 samples was the United States, Italy and Spain.

Sequencing was performed with immunoSEQ multiplex PCR; in TCRdb, only in-frame clones are kept and a portion is missing. The sample includes about 68,000 clones, 90% to 95% seen only once; the top ten take more than 5.5%. The sequencing sample was made of peripheral blood. This rearrangement joins TRBV28 to TRBJ2-5; TRBD2 aligns across 10 bases. The sequence derives from a middle-aged man with COVID-19, enrolled during active disease. The CDR3 nucleotides are TGTGCCAGCAGTTTAACAGCGGGGGGGGGTCAAGAGACCCAGTACTTC. Translation gives CASSLTAGGGQETQYF.